Sequencing of this TCR beta chain was carried out in a study of CD8 T cells in Susac syndrome. Germline CDR1 is GTSNPN and CDR2 is SVGIG (reference sequence). Trimming removed 4 bases from V and 1 base from J, with 10 bases in between. This CDR3 is 14 amino acids long. An input of roughly 0.5 to 1 ug of RNA was subjected to reverse transcription using random hexamers. TCRdb processed the immunoSEQ multiplex PCR reads anew with MiXCR; each CDR3 protein has one entry. This table holds about 80,000 distinct CDR3 sequences, about 92% found once. The chain uses TRBV30 and TRBJ2-2; D is uncertain. The clonotype originates from a human donor with Susac syndrome. Source material: CD4+ T cells from PBMCs. DNA for the CDR3: TGTGCCTGGAAAAAGGCCTGGAACACCGGGGAGCTGTTTTTT. Translated, it gives CAWKKAWNTGELFF.